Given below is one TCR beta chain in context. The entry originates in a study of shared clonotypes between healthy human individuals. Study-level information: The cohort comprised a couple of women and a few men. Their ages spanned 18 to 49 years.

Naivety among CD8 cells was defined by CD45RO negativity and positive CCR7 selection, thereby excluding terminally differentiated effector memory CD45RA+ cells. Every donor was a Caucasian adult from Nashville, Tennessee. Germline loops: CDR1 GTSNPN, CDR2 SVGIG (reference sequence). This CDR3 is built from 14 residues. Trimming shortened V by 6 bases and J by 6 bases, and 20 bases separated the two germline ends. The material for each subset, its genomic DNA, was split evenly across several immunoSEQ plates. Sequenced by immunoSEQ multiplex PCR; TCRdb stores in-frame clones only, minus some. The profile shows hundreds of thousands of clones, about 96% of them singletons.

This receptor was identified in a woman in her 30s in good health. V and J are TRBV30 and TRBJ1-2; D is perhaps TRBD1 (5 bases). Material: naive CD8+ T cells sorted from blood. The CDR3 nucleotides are TGTGCCTGCACATTCCAGGGAGGGTTAGATGGCTACACCTTC. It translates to CACTFQGGLDGYTF. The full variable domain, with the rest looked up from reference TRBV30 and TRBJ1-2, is SQTIHQWPATLVQPVGSPLSLECTVEGTSNPNLYWYRQAAGRGLQLLFYSVGIGQISSEVPQNLSASRPQDRQFILSSKKLLLSDSGFYLCACTFQGGLDGYTFGSGTRLTVV.